This TCR beta chain was found in a study of breast tumors, draining lymph nodes, adjacent tissues. Findings and caveats of the study: Tumors had less TCR diversity than lymph nodes, more than nontumor tissue. Luminal-like breast cancer showed significantly greater tumor-nontumor repertoire similarity than basal-like breast cancer did. Data fit most tumor T cells coming from lymph node, expanding in tumor.

Via MiXCR, TCRdb re-called the multiplex PCR reads, giving one row per CDR3 protein. Altogether about 230,000 distinct CDR3 sequences are present, about 30% being singletons, with the ten largest covering just over 1.4%. In its sample, this clonotype was seen many times. No antigen is known for it. The length of the CDR3 is 11 residues. V was clipped by 6 bases and J by 2 bases, with 7 bases between them. CDR1 and CDR2 (germline): DFQATT, SNEGSKA (reference sequence). Breast cancer patients provided tissue from their axillary draining lymph nodes. The rearrangement joins TRBV20-1 to TRBJ1-2; D uncertain. The specimen was axillary lymph node tissue. The receptor was isolated from a female donor with breast cancer. Some clones in this sample may be carry-over from other donors' samples. The CDR3 sequence is CSAGFNYGYTF. The CDR3 DNA is TGCAGTGCGGGGTTCAACTATGGCTACACCTTC.